This TCR beta chain was recovered during a study of T cells in Graves' hyperthyroidism and ophthalmopathy. Overall study results and limits: Most expanded thyroid clonotypes above 0.001 recurred in blood.

Germline V lookup: CDR1 SGHAT, CDR2 FQNNGV. Trimming pared 5 bases from V and 3 bases from J, leaving 16 bases between. The CDR3 has 15 amino acids. Hyperthyroidism had been newly diagnosed in patients aged 18 to 65, and its duration was under 2 months. Around 10 ml fresh peripheral blood yielded the PBMCs. This clonotype was recorded many times. Its antigen is as yet unknown. Authors of the study amplified TCR beta CDR3 regions from RNA transcripts. First-round RT-PCR targeting the TCR CDR3 was performed with the HTBI primer set. TCRdb called the multiplex PCR reads again in MiXCR, with one record for every CDR3 protein. This sample carries nearly 600,000 distinct CDR3 sequences, 11% to 15% of them seen once, and the ten largest clones take almost 6%.

The receptor was derived from a woman aged 30 to 39 with Graves' hyperthyroidism that later progressed to Graves' ophthalmopathy. The V call is TRBV11-2, the J call TRBJ1-1; D perhaps matches TRBD1 (6 bases). The sample comprised blood. The CDR3 bases are TGTGCCAGCAGCCCGCGAGGAGGGGGGGACACTGAAGCTTTCTTT. Encoded protein: CASSPRGGGDTEAFF.